The sequence of this T cell receptor (beta chain) was determined in a study of CD8+ T cells in alopecia areata. The treatment was: oral pan-JAK inhibitor, 5-10 mg twice daily. Germline loops: CDR1 LGHNA, CDR2 YSLEER. The CDR3 runs to 13 residues. V shed 6 bases and J 8 bases; nucleotides not matched to a gene: 9. Following extraction, RNA underwent reverse transcription to cDNA, which served as the sequencing template. The assay was immunoSEQ multiplex PCR, and TCRdb's table has in-frame clones only and misses some. The sample lists about 210,000 clones, 66% occurring once. Material: CD4+ T cells sorted from blood, obtained between weeks 43 and 45, from a patient treated with tofacitinib. This chain uses TRBV4-3 with TRBJ1-2, with 7 bases matching TRBD1. This clonotype was obtained from a human donor with alopecia areata. The CDR3 DNA follows: TGCGCCAGCAGTCAGACAGGGTCGGAAGGCTACACCTTC. Amino acids: CASSQTGSEGYTF.